This paragraph reports one T cell receptor beta chain. Its antigen is still unknown. The data originate from a study of cytomegalovirus exposure and HLA in healthy donors. Whole-study context: Earlier, some 200 million T cells were analyzed, and 117 million unique TCR beta sequences were found among them.

Study conclusions and caveats: When a later analysis was performed, an Asian-associated ancestry cluster reportedly had fewer N-insertions than the 666-donor mean. The analysis excluded some indistinguishable V segments, including TRBV6-2 and TRBV6-3.

The CDR3 covers 14 residues. Germline V lookup: CDR1 SGHTA, CDR2 FQGNSA. Trimming cost V 8 bases and J 6 bases; bases outside gene matches: 9. Both 60 Vbeta primers and 13 Jbeta primers went into the PCR. Using immunoSEQ multiplex PCR, the repertoire was profiled, and TCRdb retains in-frame clones only, with some absent. The table has some 150,000 clones, roughly 80% seen once. The sample taken for sequencing was PBMCs. This chain connects TRBV7-2 to TRBJ2-3; TRBD1 aligns across 9 bases. The receptor was derived from a boy aged 2 to 9 in good health and CMV-seronegative. In DNA form, the CDR3 reads TGTGCCAGCTCCGGGACAGGGATGCTGGATACGCAGTATTTT. Translation gives CASSGTGMLDTQYF.